This TCR beta chain was observed in a study of T cells in Graves' hyperthyroidism and ophthalmopathy. Study-level background: Peripheral blood was secured at the point of initial diagnosis, before any treatment.

This clonotype came up many times. Germline V gene data show CDR1 as MNHEY and CDR2 as SMNVEV (reference sequence). V was clipped by 2 bases and J by 0 bases, with 17 bases between them. This CDR3 is 17 amino acids long. What was amplified from RNA transcripts were TCR beta CDR3 regions. HTBI primers drove first-round RT-PCR of the TCR CDR3. TCRdb processed the multiplex PCR reads anew with MiXCR; each CDR3 protein has one entry. The table has approximately 600,000 distinct CDR3 sequences, over 12% seen once; the top ten hold about 4.5%. The chain employs TRBV27 and TRBJ2-7; possible D gene TRBD2, 5 bases. The receptor's source is a woman aged 40 to 50 with Graves' ophthalmopathy. Sequenced input: blood. CDR3 sequence: CASSLVEALHNSYEQYF. CDR3 sequence (DNA): TGTGCCAGCAGTTTAGTGGAGGCGCTTCATAACTCCTACGAGCAGTACTTC.